This T cell receptor (beta chain) was found in a study of blood T cells in healthy people across ages. Only a few counts were recorded for this clonotype. A second PCR of about 6 to 11 cycles used a sample-barcoded 5' primer and a J-beta primer mix. TCRdb reanalysed the 5' RACE reads using MiXCR and keeps one entry per CDR3 protein. This sample carries about 570,000 distinct CDR3 sequences, roughly 29% of them seen once, and the ten largest clones take under 20%. The TCR originated in a woman in her 70s in good health. The sequenced material came from blood.

CDR3 residues: CASSLASGQGMKTQYF. The CDR3 nucleotides are TGTGCCAGCTCACTTGCTAGCGGACAGGGGATGAAGACCCAGTACTTC. This rearrangement joins TRBV18 to TRBJ2-5, with TRBD1 matching over 9 bases. J lost 6 bases, V lost 4 bases, and 12 bases had no gene match. This CDR3 has 16 residues. The germline CDR1 and CDR2 sequences are KGHSH and LQKENI.